This TCR beta chain was captured in a study of CD8 T cells in ankylosing spondylitis. The study, taken as a whole, reports: Blood of patients with ankylosing spondylitis appeared to be characterized by a TCR beta motif of seven or eight highly homologous variants. Some motif variants were previously reported in reactive arthritis synovial fluid and blood.

This clonotype showed up many times. Its antigen is unidentified. Using quantitative 5'-RACE with molecular barcodes, the authors made TCR beta libraries. Via MiXCR, TCRdb re-called the 5' RACE reads, giving one row per CDR3 protein. The data hold about 36,000 distinct CDR3 sequences, with 6% observed a single time. The germline V gene encodes CDR1 SGHNT and CDR2 YYREEE (reference sequence). Trimming pared 3 bases from V and 9 bases from J, leaving 13 bases between. The CDR3 extends over 13 amino acids. This sequence originates from a male donor with ankylosing spondylitis or in good health (not recorded which). Sequencing used blood, either unsorted or a sorted T cell fraction (not recorded which). The chain joins TRBV5-4 to TRBJ2-1; D remains ambiguous. Here the CDR3 DNA reads TGTGCCAGCAGCTCGGAACCGACGGCTGAGCAGTTCTTC. Encoded protein: CASSSEPTAEQFF.